The 27 T cell receptor beta chains below were found in one sample sequenced in a study of T-cell memory formation after mild COVID-19. One entry per CDR3 protein results from TCRdb running MiXCR on the 5' RACE reads. The sample has approximately 210,000 distinct CDR3 sequences; 10% are singletons. Sample: PBMCs or a T cell subset sorted from them (not recorded which). These receptors came from a man aged 18 to 30 who had mild COVID-19 (a few samples of this study predate the infection). Cell type and time point are not known.

The V gene is TRBV2, the J gene TRBJ2-1, with 9 bases lining up with TRBD1. Germline assignment: CDR1 SNHLY and CDR2 FYNNEI. Germline trimming cut 6 bases from V and 10 bases from J; bases unmatched to any gene: 4. The CDR3 length is 12 residues. The CDR3 protein is CASRGDREEQFF. The CDR3, as DNA: TGTGCCAGCAGGGGGGACAGGGAAGAGCAGTTCTTC. The full variable domain, rest sourced from reference TRBV2 and TRBJ2-1, is EPEVTQTPSHQVTQMGQEVILRCVPISNHLYFYWYRQILGQKVEFLVSFYNNEISEKSEIFDDQFSVERPDGSNFTLKIRSTKLEDSAMYFCASRGDREEQFFGPGTRLTVL.

The chain has TRBV5-1 and TRBJ2-5, with TRBD2 identical over 13 bases. Germline V gene sequence: CDR1 SGHRS, CDR2 YFSETQ. The length of the CDR3 is 17 residues. V trimming: 4 bases; J trimming: 4 bases; junction bases outside the gene matches: 10. CDR3 coding DNA: TGCGCCAGCAGCGCGGGACTAGCGGGGCCTCGGGGAGAGACCCAGTACTTC. This translates into CASSAGLAGPRGETQYF.

The chain carries TRBV24-1 and TRBJ1-2, with no clear D. The CDR3 has 14 amino acids. Trimming took off 2 bases at V and 6 bases at J, with 12 bases between the two ends. The germline V gene has CDR1 KGHDR and CDR2 SFDVKD. CDR3 bases: TGTGCCACCAGTGATTCCCCGGGGTCTAATGGCTACACCTTC. Its translation is CATSDSPGSNGYTF.

This rearrangement joins TRBV29-1 to TRBJ2-5; a weak D match, TRBD2 (6 bases). The CDR3 covers 14 residues. The V gene lost 4 bases and the J gene lost 4 bases, with 16 bases spanning the gap. Germline V lookup: CDR1 SQVTM, CDR2 ANQGSEA. CDR3 sequence (DNA): TGCAGCGTTGGATCGGGGGTAACTGGAGAGACCCAGTACTTC. It yields the protein CSVGSGVTGETQYF.

There are a few counts of this clonotype. J is TRBJ2-3 and V is TRBV5-1, with 7 bases that match TRBD1. With V trimmed by 4 bases and J by 4 bases, 9 bases remained unmatched. The germline V gene has CDR1 SGHRS and CDR2 YFSETQ. CDR3 length: 15 residues. The chain's CDR3 is CASSISTGFADTQYF. In DNA form, the CDR3 reads TGCGCCAGCAGCATCTCGACAGGGTTCGCAGATACGCAGTATTTT.

This clonotype was recorded many times. The J gene is TRBJ2-2, the V gene TRBV7-6; TRBD2 matches at 7 bases. Germline V lookup: CDR1 SGHVS, CDR2 FNYEAQ. The V segment lost 5 bases and the J segment 5 bases; nucleotides outside the gene matches: 8. CDR3 length equals 15 residues. The CDR3, as DNA: TGTGCCAGCAGCCCGGGGACTACCAAAACCGGGGAGCTGTTTTTT. It codes for CASSPGTTKTGELFF.

The rearrangement links TRBV20-1 to TRBJ1-4; D is undetermined. The ends were cut back, 6 bases at V and 5 bases at J, with 16 bases in the middle. Germline-derived CDR1 and CDR2 are DFQATT and SNEGSKA (reference sequence). The CDR3 consists of 14 residues. The CDR3 loop is CSARSLLGNEKLFF. The CDR3 bases are TGCAGTGCGAGGAGTCTACTAGGAAATGAAAAACTGTTTTTT.

The V and J genes are TRBV7-3 and TRBJ2-2, with D possibly TRBD2 on 7 matching bases. Per the germline V gene, CDR1 is SGHTA and CDR2 is FQGTGA. Trimming shortened V by 4 bases and J by 6 bases, and 24 bases separated the two germline ends. This CDR3 comprises 18 residues. The CDR3 coding sequence is TGTGCCAGCAGCTCCTTACCCCTGGGGAGGGGGAAGGCCGGGGAGCTGTTTTTT. Translating it yields CASSSLPLGRGKAGELFF.

About this clonotype: The DNA is omitted, as the CDR3 cannot be located on it reliably, and the CDR3 follows TCRdb's listing. This chain uses TRBV12-5 with TRBJ2-3; TRBD1, the D gene given by the table, was not confirmed from the DNA. From germline, CDR1 is LGHNT and CDR2 FRNRAP. The CDR3 is made up of 15 amino acids, end residues included. CDR3 residues: CASALGTGDTDTQYF.

The CDR3 is CSANDSPEPQHF. The CDR3 DNA reads as TGCAGTGCTAATGACAGCCCCGAGCCCCAGCATTTT. V is TRBV20-1 and J is TRBJ1-5; D may be TRBD1 (5 bases). This CDR3 comprises 12 residues. Germline V gives CDR1 DFQATT, CDR2 SNEGSKA (reference sequence). V was pared by 4 bases and J by 8 bases, with 12 bases between.

This clonotype was observed many times. The rearrangement joins TRBV5-1 to TRBJ2-5, with D uncertain. Trimming pared 0 bases from V and 2 bases from J, leaving 5 bases between. The CDR3 has 13 amino acids. From germline, CDR1 is SGHRS and CDR2 YFSETQ. In nucleotides, the CDR3 is TGCGCCAGCAGCTTGGCACTTCAAGAGACCCAGTACTTC. Translated: CASSLALQETQYF.

V and J are TRBV19 and TRBJ2-7; the match to TRBD1 covers 8 bases. The CDR3 totals 15 residues. V trimming: 5 bases; J trimming: 6 bases; junction bases outside the gene matches: 12. The germline V gene encodes CDR1 LNHDA and CDR2 SQIVND (reference sequence). CDR3: CASSPGQGVYGEQYF. In DNA form, the CDR3 reads TGTGCCAGTAGTCCCGGACAGGGTGTTTATGGCGAGCAGTACTTC.

V and J are TRBV7-2 and TRBJ2-1, with D possibly being TRBD2 (7 bases). Germline values: CDR1 SGHTA, CDR2 FQGNSA. This CDR3 spans 16 amino acids. V was shortened by 1 base and J by 4 bases, with 14 bases between the two germline ends. The CDR3 coding sequence is TGTGCCAGCAGCTTAGAAGGCGGGGGCTCATACAATGAGCAGTTCTTC. It encodes CASSLEGGGSYNEQFF.

CDR3 sequence: CASSSTSGTNEKLFF. CDR3 bases: TGCGCCAGCAGCTCCACTAGCGGAACTAATGAAAAACTGTTTTTT. The gene calls are TRBV5-1 and TRBJ1-4; D unclear. There are 15 residues in the CDR3. V was trimmed by 3 bases and J by 1 base, leaving 10 bases between them. CDR1 SGHRS and CDR2 YFSETQ come from the germline V gene.

This clonotype was picked up a small number of times. J is TRBJ1-1 and V is TRBV5-1, with TRBD1 identical over 9 bases. The CDR3 contains 15 residues. The germline gives CDR1 SGHRS, CDR2 YFSETQ. With V trimmed by 4 bases and J by 1 base, 5 bases remained unmatched. The CDR3 loop is CASSLRQGENTEAFF. CDR3 coding DNA: TGCGCCAGCAGCCTACGACAGGGGGAGAACACTGAAGCTTTCTTT.

This clonotype is medium-sized in the sample. This chain links TRBV7-2 with TRBJ2-5, with D possibly TRBD2 on 5 matching bases. Trimming took off 3 bases at V and 5 bases at J, with 13 bases between the two ends. Germline V gene data show CDR1 as SGHTA and CDR2 as FQGNSA. The CDR3 runs 14 residues. The CDR3 is CASSLRPSRETQYF. CDR3 nucleotide sequence: TGTGCCAGCAGCTTGAGGCCTAGCCGGGAGACCCAGTACTTC.

This clonotype was counted at least ten times. The rearrangement joins TRBV5-1 to TRBJ2-2, with 8 bases identical to TRBD1. The ends lost 4 bases at V and 3 bases at J; junction bases unmatched: 5. This CDR3 contains 15 residues. Germline CDR1 reads SGHRS; CDR2 reads YFSETQ. DNA of the CDR3: TGCGCCAGCAGCCCAGGGGGCTGGGACACCGGGGAGCTGTTTTTT. This gives the protein CASSPGGWDTGELFF.

This clonotype has just a few counts. This chain uses TRBV20-1 with TRBJ2-5; 11 bases match TRBD2. The CDR3 length is 14 residues. CDR1 DFQATT and CDR2 SNEGSKA come from the germline V gene (reference sequence). V dropped 3 bases and J dropped 1; count of bases not matched to a gene: 1. For the CDR3, the DNA is TGCAGTGCTAGGGGGACTAGCGGCCAAGAGACCCAGTACTTC. This encodes CSARGTSGQETQYF.

This clonotype has only a few counts. The rearrangement links TRBV20-1 to TRBJ1-2; no clear D. Trimming pared 5 bases from V and 8 bases from J, leaving 15 bases between. This CDR3 has 12 amino acids. Germline V lookup: CDR1 DFQATT, CDR2 SNEGSKA (reference sequence). The CDR3 sequence is CSASRPGWGYTF. The CDR3 region has the DNA TGCAGTGCTTCACGACCTGGTTGGGGCTACACCTTC.

This clonotype came up a few times. This sequence joins TRBV20-1 and TRBJ2-5; 12 bases align to TRBD2. The trim removed 4 bases at V and 4 bases at J, leaving 4 bases unmatched. Germline loops: CDR1 DFQATT, CDR2 SNEGSKA (reference sequence). The CDR3 sequence is 14 residues long. CDR3 sequence (DNA): TGCAGTGCTACTAGCGGGGGGGCTGGAGAGACCCAGTACTTC. It specifies CSATSGGAGETQYF.

The V gene is TRBV20-1, the J gene TRBJ2-1, with D unclear. CDR1 is DFQATT and CDR2 is SNEGSKA in the germline V gene (reference sequence). V was pared by 5 bases and J by 8 bases, with 19 bases between. The CDR3 consists of 14 residues. The CDR3 bases are TGCAGTGCTGAATTGTGGCCGAGGATCTATGAGCAGTTCTTC. Its protein product is CSAELWPRIYEQFF.

There are a few counts of this clonotype. This chain uses TRBV11-2 with TRBJ1-6; D gene uncertain. Germline V CDR1 and CDR2: SGHAT, FQNNGV. V lost 5 bases and J lost 6, with 14 bases in between. The CDR3 consists of 15 residues. CDR3 sequence: CASSLMGSLNSPLHF. Written as DNA, the CDR3 is TGTGCCAGCAGCCTAATGGGGAGCCTTAATTCACCCCTCCACTTT.

This clonotype was counted a few times. The V gene is TRBV5-6, the J gene TRBJ2-3; D is uncertain. CDR1 and CDR2 from the germline V gene are SGHDT and YYEEEE. The CDR3 is made up of 13 amino acids. V was shortened by 0 bases and J by 2 bases, with 4 bases between the two germline ends. The CDR3 reads CASSLAVTDTQYF. The DNA for the CDR3 is TGTGCCAGCAGCTTGGCCGTCACAGATACGCAGTATTTT. The complete variable domain, with remaining parts taken from reference TRBV5-6 and TRBJ2-3, reads DAGVTQSPTHLIKTRGQQVTLRCSPKSGHDTVSWYQQALGQGPQFIFQYYEEEERQRGNFPDRFSGHQFPNYSSELNVNALLLGDSALYLCASSLAVTDTQYFGPGTRLTVL.

The chain combines TRBV5-5 with TRBJ2-5; D ambiguous. There are 13 residues in the CDR3. Germline-derived CDR1 and CDR2 are SGHKS and YYEKEE (reference sequence). V was cut by 4 bases and J by 4 bases, with 11 bases left in between. The chain's CDR3 is CASSRAELETQYF. CDR3 coding DNA: TGTGCCAGCAGCCGCGCGGAGCTAGAGACCCAGTACTTC.

The chain employs TRBV20-1 and TRBJ1-2; perhaps TRBD1 as D (5 bases). Trimming removed 6 bases from V and 5 bases from J, with 7 bases in between. Germline values: CDR1 DFQATT, CDR2 SNEGSKA (reference sequence). The CDR3 is made up of 10 amino acids. CDR3 in amino acids: CSASGYGYTF. CDR3 in DNA: TGCAGTGCCTCAGGGTATGGCTACACCTTC.

This clonotype was detected a few times. The rearrangement links TRBV7-8 to TRBJ2-1; D unresolved. This CDR3 has 12 amino acids. Germline CDR1 is SGHVS and CDR2 is FQNEAQ. Trimming shortened V by 0 bases and J by 10 bases, and 7 bases separated the two germline ends. The CDR3 loop reads CASSLARKEQFF. The CDR3 DNA reads TGTGCCAGCAGCTTAGCGCGGAAAGAGCAGTTCTTC.

This clonotype was observed many times. The genes are TRBV6-2 or TRBV6-3 and TRBJ2-3; TRBD2 matches at 7 bases. The CDR3 is made up of 13 amino acids. Looked up from germline, CDR1 is MNHEY and CDR2 is SVGEGT. J was trimmed by 4 bases and V by 7 bases; bases with no gene match: 5. The chain's CDR3 is CASIQAGADTQYF. In nucleotides, the CDR3 is TGTGCCAGCATTCAGGCGGGGGCAGATACGCAGTATTTT.